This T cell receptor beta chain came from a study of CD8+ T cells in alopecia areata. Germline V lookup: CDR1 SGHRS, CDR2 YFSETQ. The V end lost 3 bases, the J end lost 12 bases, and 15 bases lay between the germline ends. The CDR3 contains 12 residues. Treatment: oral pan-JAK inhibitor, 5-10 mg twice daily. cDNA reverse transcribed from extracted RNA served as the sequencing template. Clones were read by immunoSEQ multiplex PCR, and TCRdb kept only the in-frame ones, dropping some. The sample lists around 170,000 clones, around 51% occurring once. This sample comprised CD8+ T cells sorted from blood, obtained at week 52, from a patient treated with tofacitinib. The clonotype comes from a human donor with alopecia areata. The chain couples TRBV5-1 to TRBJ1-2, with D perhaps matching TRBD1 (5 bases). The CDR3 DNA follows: TGCGCCAGCAGCTCGGAGGGGATGGGGAACACCTTC. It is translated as CASSSEGMGNTF.